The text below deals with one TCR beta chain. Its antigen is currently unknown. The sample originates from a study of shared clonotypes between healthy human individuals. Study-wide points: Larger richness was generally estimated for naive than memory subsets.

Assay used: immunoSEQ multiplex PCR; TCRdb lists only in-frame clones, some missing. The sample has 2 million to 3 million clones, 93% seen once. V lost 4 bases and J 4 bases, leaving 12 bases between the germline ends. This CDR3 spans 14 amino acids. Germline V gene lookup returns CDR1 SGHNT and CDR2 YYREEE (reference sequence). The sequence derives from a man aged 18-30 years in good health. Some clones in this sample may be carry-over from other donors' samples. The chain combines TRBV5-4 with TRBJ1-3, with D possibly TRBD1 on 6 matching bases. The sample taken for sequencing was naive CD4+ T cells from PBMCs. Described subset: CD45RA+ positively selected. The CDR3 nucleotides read TGTGCCAGCAGCCCCACAGGGCCGGGAAACACCATATATTTT. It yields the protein CASSPTGPGNTIYF.